A selection of T cell receptor beta chains follows, all from one sample in a study of a mutant IDH1 vaccine in newly diagnosed glioma. This table comes from immunoSEQ multiplex PCR, and its TCRdb copy is limited to in-frame clones, with some not included. The sample shows about 66,000 clones, approximately 84% of them seen only once. No antigen has been assigned to these receptors. The sample was PBMCs, taken from a glioma patient whose treatment included an IDH1 peptide vaccine. These receptors came from a woman in her forties or fifties with glioma. Each CDR3 is given without its conserved first and last residue.

V gene	J gene	CDR3 protein
TRBV4-3	TRBJ1-6	ASSQDIVSPLH
TRBV15	TRBJ2-1	ATSSFPPENSYNEQF
TRBV30	TRBJ1-1	AWSVSVRVTEAF
TRBV19	TRBJ1-6	ASSLTDRYGSPLH
TRBV6-5	TRBJ1-2	ASSYGTNYT
TRBV19	TRBJ1-2	ASSSLGTGGGYGYT
TRBV11-3	TRBJ2-2	ASSGGAYGELF
TRBV5-6	TRBJ1-6	ASSFGAGGFTYNSPLH
TRBV5-1	TRBJ2-7	ASSSLPSGGTYEQY
TRBV9	TRBJ2-5	ASSVASRGRQETQY
TRBV10-3	TRBJ1-5	AISGDGANQPQH
TRBV6-5	TRBJ2-1	ASRTEGANEQF
TRBV5-1	TRBJ2-5	ASSKRGGQETQY
TRBV6-1	TRBJ2-7	AGGTGPFKDEQY
TRBV2	TRBJ1-1	ASIRSAFLTEAF
TRBV6-5	TRBJ2-3	ASSRTSGGTDTQY
TRBV10-1	TRBJ1-5	ASSESVRALRTNQPQH
TRBV9	TRBJ2-2	ASSVGTSGNTGELF
TRBV6-1	TRBJ2-7	ASSRIPYEQY
TRBV7-2	TRBJ2-1	ASSLSGRGGAVEQF
TRBV9	TRBJ1-6	ASSAPGTGNSPLH
TRBV14	TRBJ1-1	ASSRGAGGATEAF